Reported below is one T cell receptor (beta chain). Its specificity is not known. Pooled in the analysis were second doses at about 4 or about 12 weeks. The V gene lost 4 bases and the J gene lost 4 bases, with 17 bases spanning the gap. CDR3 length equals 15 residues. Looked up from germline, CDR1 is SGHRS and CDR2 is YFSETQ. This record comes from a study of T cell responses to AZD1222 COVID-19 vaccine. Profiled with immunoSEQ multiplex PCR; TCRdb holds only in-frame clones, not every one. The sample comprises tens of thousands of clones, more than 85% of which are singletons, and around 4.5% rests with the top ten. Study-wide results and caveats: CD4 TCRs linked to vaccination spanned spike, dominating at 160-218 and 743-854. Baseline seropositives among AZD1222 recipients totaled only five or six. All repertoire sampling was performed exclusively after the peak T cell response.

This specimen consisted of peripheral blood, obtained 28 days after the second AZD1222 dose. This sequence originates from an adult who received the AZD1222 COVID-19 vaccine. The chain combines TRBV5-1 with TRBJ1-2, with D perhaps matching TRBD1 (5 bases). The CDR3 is CASSKTGALGYGYTF. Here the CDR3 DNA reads TGCGCCAGCAGCAAAACCGGGGCACTGGGCTATGGCTACACCTTC.